This TCR beta chain was recorded in a study of T cell repertoires in cytomegalovirus infection. Study context: Well-studied HLA-B-restricted CMV epitopes were used in the study alongside recently identified HLA-C-restricted ones. Both a matching HLA type and CMV infection were indicated by public TCR beta signatures. General study results and limits: HLA-C-restricted, CMV-specific TCR beta clonotypes were dominant ex vivo.

TCRdb independently ran MiXCR on the reads; one entry per CDR3 protein. Of 300,000 to 400,000 distinct CDR3 sequences listed, about 28% are singletons. This clonotype was seen only once. Its antigen is unknown. CDR3 length equals 21 residues. V lost 2 bases to trimming and J lost 7 bases; unmatched junction nucleotides: 21. This chain uses TRBV23-1 with TRBJ1-6; TRBD1 matches 9 bases. TRBV23-1 is sorted into the ORF group, with uncertain function. This specimen consisted of cultured PBMCs, obtained from culture after CMV antigen stimulation. The receptor's source is a human donor in good health (CMV status not recorded). Some clones in this sample may be carry-over from other donors' samples. CDR3 loop: CASSQNSVSLTDRGRNSPLHF. As DNA, the CDR3 is TGCGCCAGCAGTCAAAATTCGGTCTCACTGACCGACAGGGGGAGGAATTCACCCCTCCACTTT.